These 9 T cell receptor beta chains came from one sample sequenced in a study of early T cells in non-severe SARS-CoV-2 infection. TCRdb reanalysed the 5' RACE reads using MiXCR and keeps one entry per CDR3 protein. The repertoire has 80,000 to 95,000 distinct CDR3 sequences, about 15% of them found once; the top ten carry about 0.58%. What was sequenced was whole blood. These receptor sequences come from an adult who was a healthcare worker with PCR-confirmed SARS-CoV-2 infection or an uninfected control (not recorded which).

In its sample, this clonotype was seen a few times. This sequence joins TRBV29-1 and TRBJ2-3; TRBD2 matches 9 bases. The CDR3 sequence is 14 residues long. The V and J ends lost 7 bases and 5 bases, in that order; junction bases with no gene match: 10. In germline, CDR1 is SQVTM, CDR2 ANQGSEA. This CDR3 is CSAPLGRGGDTQYF. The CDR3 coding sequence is TGCAGCGCTCCCTTGGGGCGGGGGGGAGATACGCAGTATTTT.

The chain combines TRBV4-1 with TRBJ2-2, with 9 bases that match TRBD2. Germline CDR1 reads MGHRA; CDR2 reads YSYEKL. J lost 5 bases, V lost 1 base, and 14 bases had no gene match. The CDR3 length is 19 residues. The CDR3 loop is CASSQAPMLGLAGTGELFF. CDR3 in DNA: TGCGCCAGCAGCCAAGCCCCGATGTTGGGACTAGCCGGAACCGGGGAGCTGTTTTTT.

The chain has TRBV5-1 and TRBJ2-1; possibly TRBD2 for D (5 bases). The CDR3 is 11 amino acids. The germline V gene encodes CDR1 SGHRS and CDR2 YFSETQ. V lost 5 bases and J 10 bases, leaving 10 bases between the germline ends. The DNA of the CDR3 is TGCGCCAGCAGAGGACTCCTAGAGCAGTTCTTC. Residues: CASRGLLEQFF.

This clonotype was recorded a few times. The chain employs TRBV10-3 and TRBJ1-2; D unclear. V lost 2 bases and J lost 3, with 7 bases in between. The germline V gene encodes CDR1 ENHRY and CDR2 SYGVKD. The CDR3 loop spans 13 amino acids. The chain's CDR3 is CAISEAGDYGYTF. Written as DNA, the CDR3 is TGTGCCATCAGTGAGGCGGGAGACTATGGCTACACCTTC.

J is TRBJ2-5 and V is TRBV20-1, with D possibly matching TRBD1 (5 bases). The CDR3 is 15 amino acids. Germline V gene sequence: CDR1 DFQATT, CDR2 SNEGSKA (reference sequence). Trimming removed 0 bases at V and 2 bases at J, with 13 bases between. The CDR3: CSAREGARTQETQYF. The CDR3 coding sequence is TGCAGTGCTAGAGAAGGGGCCCGGACACAAGAGACCCAGTACTTC.

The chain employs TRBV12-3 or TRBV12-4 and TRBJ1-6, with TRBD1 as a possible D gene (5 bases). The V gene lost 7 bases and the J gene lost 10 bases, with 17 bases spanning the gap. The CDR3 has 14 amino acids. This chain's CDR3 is CASTTAGTSSPLHF. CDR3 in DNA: TGTGCCAGCACGACGGCGGGGACTTCGTCACCCCTCCACTTT.

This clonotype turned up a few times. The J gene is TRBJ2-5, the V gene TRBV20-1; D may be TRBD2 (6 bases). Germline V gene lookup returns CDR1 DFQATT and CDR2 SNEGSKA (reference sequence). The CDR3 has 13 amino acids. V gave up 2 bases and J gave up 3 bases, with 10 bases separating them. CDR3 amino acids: CSARRTTKETQYF. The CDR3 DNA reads TGCAGTGCTAGACGGACTACCAAAGAGACCCAGTACTTC.

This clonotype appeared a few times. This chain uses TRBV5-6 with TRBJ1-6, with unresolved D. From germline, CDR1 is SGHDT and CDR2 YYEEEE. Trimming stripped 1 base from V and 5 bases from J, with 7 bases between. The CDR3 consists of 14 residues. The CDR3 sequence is CASSLTTDNSPLHF. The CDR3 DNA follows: TGTGCCAGCAGCTTGACAACAGATAATTCACCCCTCCACTTT.

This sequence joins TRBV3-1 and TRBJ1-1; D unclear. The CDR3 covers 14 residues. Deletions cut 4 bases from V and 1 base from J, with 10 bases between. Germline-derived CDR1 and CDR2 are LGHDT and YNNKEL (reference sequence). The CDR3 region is CASSRGWRNTEAFF. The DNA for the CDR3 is TGTGCCAGCAGCCGAGGATGGAGGAACACTGAAGCTTTCTTT.